One and the same sample provided the 24 T cell receptor beta chains below, sequenced in a study of blood T cell repertoires in COVID-19. Profiled with immunoSEQ multiplex PCR; TCRdb holds only in-frame clones, not every one. This sample has around 100,000 clones, with 88% found just once. Sequenced material: peripheral blood. These receptors were collected from a human donor in a cohort sampled during active COVID-19.

This clone has a single count. The chain recombines TRBV5-1 with TRBJ2-7; 7 nucleotides agree with TRBD2. The CDR3 covers 12 residues. Trimming took 3 bases from V and 10 from J; bases not matched to a gene: 7. From germline, CDR1 is SGHRS and CDR2 YFSETQ. The CDR3 DNA sequence: TGCGCCAGCAGCTCCCCCCCGGGGGGTCAGTACTTC. This codes for CASSSPPGGQYF.

The chain uses TRBV4-2 and TRBJ2-5, with TRBD2 matching 11 bases. Per germline, CDR1 LGHNA and CDR2 YNFKEQ. V lost 2 bases, J lost 4 bases, and 6 bases stayed unmatched. The CDR3 spans 16 residues. CDR3 protein: CASSQKVAGGGETQYF. As DNA, the CDR3 is TGTGCCAGCAGCCAAAAAGTAGCGGGAGGGGGAGAGACCCAGTACTTC.

This chain links TRBV5-1 with TRBJ2-3; 10 nucleotides align to TRBD2. The CDR3 runs to 16 residues. The trim removed 4 bases at V and 5 bases at J, leaving 10 bases unmatched. The V gene's germline CDR1 is SGHRS and CDR2 YFSETQ. CDR3: CASSEPVAGGQDTQYF. CDR3 nucleotides: TGCGCCAGCAGCGAACCTGTAGCGGGGGGTCAAGATACGCAGTATTTT. The whole variable domain, filled in from reference TRBV5-1 and TRBJ2-3, reads KAGVTQTPRYLIKTRGQQVTLSCSPISGHRSVSWYQQTPGQGLQFLFEYFSETQRNKGNFPGRFSGRQFSNSRSEMNVSTLELGDSALYLCASSEPVAGGQDTQYFGPGTRLTVL.

The J gene is TRBJ2-1, the V gene TRBV19; a possible D gene is TRBD2 (5 bases). The CDR3 extends over 16 amino acids. V was cut by 4 bases and J by 4 bases, with 17 bases left in between. In germline, CDR1 is LNHDA, CDR2 SQIVND (reference sequence). The CDR3 region is CASSRTPSSLYNEQFF. The CDR3 DNA reads TGTGCCAGTAGTAGGACCCCTAGCAGCCTATACAATGAGCAGTTCTTC.

The chain has TRBV18 and TRBJ1-3, with D uncertain. Germline V gene data show CDR1 as KGHSH and CDR2 as LQKENI. The CDR3 totals 16 residues. Trimming removed 3 bases at V and 4 bases at J, with 16 bases between. CDR3 protein: CASSPYDLRVGNTIYF. The CDR3 nucleotides are TGTGCCAGCTCACCCTACGACCTGCGGGTCGGAAACACCATATATTTT.

V is TRBV6-6 and J is TRBJ2-7, with TRBD2 matching 11 bases. The CDR3 runs 16 residues. CDR1 and CDR2 from the germline V gene are MNHNY and SVGAGI (reference sequence). Trimming took 6 bases from V and 4 from J; bases not matched to a gene: 11. The CDR3 here is CASSPGTSGRLYEQYF. The CDR3 region has the DNA TGTGCCAGCAGCCCCGGGACTAGCGGAAGACTTTACGAGCAGTACTTC.

The J gene is TRBJ2-6, the V gene TRBV25-1; no clear D gene. Trimming pared 5 bases from V and 0 bases from J, leaving 5 bases between. Germline V gene data show CDR1 as MGHDK and CDR2 as SYGVNS. The CDR3 loop spans 14 amino acids. The CDR3 spells CASSRSSGANVLTF. The CDR3 coding sequence is TGTGCCAGCAGTAGGAGCTCTGGGGCCAACGTCCTGACTTTC.

The J gene is TRBJ2-1, the V gene TRBV24-1; D is possibly TRBD2 (6 bases). CDR3 size: 15 residues. V was trimmed by 1 base and J by 9 bases, leaving 15 bases between them. Germline V gives CDR1 KGHDR, CDR2 SFDVKD. DNA for the CDR3: TGTGCCACCAGTGATTTAACCGGGAGCCTGAGTGAGCAGTTCTTC. The encoded protein is CATSDLTGSLSEQFF.

The genes are TRBV4-1 and TRBJ2-4, with TRBD2 as a possible D gene (5 bases). V dropped 1 base and J dropped 0 bases, with 13 bases sitting between them. The CDR3 is 17 residues long. Germline V gene sequence: CDR1 MGHRA, CDR2 YSYEKL. This CDR3 reads CASSQAPLGRAKNIQYF. The CDR3 DNA reads TGCGCCAGCAGCCAAGCTCCCCTGGGGAGAGCCAAAAACATTCAGTACTTC.

Only a few counts were recorded for this clone. V usage is TRBV4-1 and J usage is TRBJ2-7, with a possible D match to TRBD1 (5 bases). The CDR3 consists of 13 residues. Germline V CDR1 and CDR2: MGHRA, YSYEKL. V dropped 5 bases and J dropped 3 bases, with 11 bases sitting between them. The chain's CDR3 is CASSATGYYEQYF. The DNA for the CDR3 is TGCGCCAGCAGCGCAACAGGTTACTACGAGCAGTACTTC.

The gene calls are TRBV27 and TRBJ1-5; the D is unclear. Germline V gene sequence: CDR1 MNHEY, CDR2 SMNVEV (reference sequence). This CDR3 contains 13 residues. Trimming removed 1 base at V and 5 bases at J, with 6 bases between. Here the CDR3 DNA reads TGTGCCAGCAGTTTATTCCGGGATCAGCCCCAGCATTTT. As protein: CASSLFRDQPQHF.

The V gene is TRBV30, the J gene TRBJ1-2, with D possibly TRBD1 on 6 matching bases. The V and J ends lost 0 bases and 6 bases respectively, with 11 bases between them. CDR3 length: 13 residues. Germline V gene data show CDR1 as GTSNPN and CDR2 as SVGIG (reference sequence). CDR3 in DNA: TGTGCCTGGAGTGTCGGGGGGCTGGATGGCTACACCTTC. Protein: CAWSVGGLDGYTF.

There are a few counts of this clone. J is TRBJ1-5 and V is TRBV5-1, with 7 bases matching TRBD1. The CDR3 is 14 residues long. The germline CDR1 and CDR2 sequences are SGHRS and YFSETQ. Unmatched junction bases numbered 3, after V lost 4 bases and J lost 2 bases. The CDR3 loop is CASSPGQGNQPQHF. The CDR3 DNA follows: TGCGCCAGCAGCCCCGGACAGGGCAATCAGCCCCAGCATTTT.

J is TRBJ2-7 and V is TRBV10-1; D gene uncertain. Trimming cost V 6 bases and J 5 bases, with 14 bases left between them. This CDR3 contains 13 residues. Germline lookup yields CDR1 WNHNN and CDR2 SYGVQD (reference sequence). The DNA for the CDR3 is TGCGCCAGCAGCCGGAGCCAGACTCACGAGCAGTACTTC. The encoded protein is CASSRSQTHEQYF.

V gene TRBV5-4 combines with J gene TRBJ2-7; 7 bases agree with TRBD1. CDR1 SGHNT and CDR2 YYREEE come from the germline V gene (reference sequence). The CDR3 runs to 15 residues. With 2 bases clipped from V and 0 bases from J, the junction kept 5 bases outside the gene matches. For the CDR3, the DNA is TGTGCCAGCAGCTTACTGGCAGGGGGCTCCTACGAGCAGTACTTC. Its protein is CASSLLAGGSYEQYF.

The CDR3 coding sequence is TGTGCCAGTAGTCTATGGAACACCATATATTTT. It yields the protein CASSLWNTIYF. The chain couples TRBV19 to TRBJ1-3, with unresolved D. Trimming shortened V by 5 bases and J by 7 bases, and 6 bases separated the two germline ends. Germline V gene sequence: CDR1 LNHDA, CDR2 SQIVND (reference sequence). The CDR3 consists of 11 residues.

CDR3 sequence (DNA): TGTGCCAGCAGTTACCTCGGCGGTACCACCGGGGAGCTGTTTTTT. This sequence encodes CASSYLGGTTGELFF. This chain links TRBV6-5 with TRBJ2-2; D gene unclear. CDR1 MNHEY and CDR2 SVGAGI come from the germline V gene. There are 15 residues in the CDR3. Trimming removed 2 bases from V and 4 bases from J, with 11 bases in between.

The rearrangement uses TRBV12-5 and TRBJ1-1, with no clear D. CDR1 is LGHNT, CDR2 FRNRAP, per germline. The CDR3 is made up of 14 amino acids. V was clipped by 7 bases and J by 2 bases, with 14 bases between them. CDR3 protein: CASVLRRENTEAFF. The CDR3 DNA is TGTGCTAGTGTCTTAAGGAGGGAAAACACTGAAGCTTTCTTT.

The chain uses TRBV5-1 and TRBJ2-5; D is perhaps TRBD1 (5 bases). The germline V gene has CDR1 SGHRS and CDR2 YFSETQ. The CDR3 spans 14 residues. Trimming stripped 0 bases from V and 5 bases from J, with 11 bases between. The CDR3 DNA sequence: TGCGCCAGCAGCTTGGTTCAGGGCGTCGAGACCCAGTACTTC. Translated, it gives CASSLVQGVETQYF.

J is TRBJ2-1 and V is TRBV5-4; 8 nucleotides agree with TRBD2. Germline CDR1 is SGHNT and CDR2 is YYREEE (reference sequence). This CDR3 has 13 residues. Unmatched junction bases numbered 11, after V lost 4 bases and J lost 14 bases. For the CDR3, the DNA is TGTGCCAGCAGCGGCCCCCCAGCGCGGGAGGAGTTCTTC. It yields the protein CASSGPPAREEFF.

The V and J genes are TRBV4-1 and TRBJ2-7; D is uncertain. The V and J ends lost 0 bases and 4 bases respectively, with 10 bases between them. The germline CDR1 and CDR2 sequences are MGHRA and YSYEKL. The CDR3 contains 14 residues. This CDR3 is CASSQELTLYEQYF. The CDR3 nucleotides read TGCGCCAGCAGCCAAGAACTAACTTTATACGAGCAGTACTTC.

V usage is TRBV5-1 and J usage is TRBJ2-2; 8 nucleotides match TRBD2. In germline, CDR1 is SGHRS, CDR2 YFSETQ. Trimming removed 7 bases from V and 5 bases from J; junction bases left unmatched: 10. CDR3 size: 15 residues. The CDR3 loop reads CASYSSGRSTGELFF. The CDR3 DNA reads TGCGCCAGCTATTCGAGCGGGAGAAGTACCGGGGAGCTGTTTTTT.

J is TRBJ2-1 and V is TRBV9, with D unresolved. V was trimmed by 2 bases and J by 3 bases, leaving 9 bases between them. The germline V gene has CDR1 SGDLS and CDR2 YYNGEE. CDR3 size: 14 residues. In DNA form, the CDR3 reads TGTGCCAGCAGCGTTACTGCTAACTACAATGAGCAGTTCTTC. It codes for CASSVTANYNEQFF.

This chain connects TRBV5-1 to TRBJ2-2; D perhaps matches TRBD2 (5 bases). Germline V gives CDR1 SGHRS, CDR2 YFSETQ. The CDR3 loop spans 15 amino acids. Between the trimmed V and J ends, which lost 6 bases and 0 bases, there was a span of 12 bases. The CDR3 nucleotides read TGCGCCAGCATGGGAGATGGGACGAACACCGGGGAGCTGTTTTTT. It yields the protein CASMGDGTNTGELFF.